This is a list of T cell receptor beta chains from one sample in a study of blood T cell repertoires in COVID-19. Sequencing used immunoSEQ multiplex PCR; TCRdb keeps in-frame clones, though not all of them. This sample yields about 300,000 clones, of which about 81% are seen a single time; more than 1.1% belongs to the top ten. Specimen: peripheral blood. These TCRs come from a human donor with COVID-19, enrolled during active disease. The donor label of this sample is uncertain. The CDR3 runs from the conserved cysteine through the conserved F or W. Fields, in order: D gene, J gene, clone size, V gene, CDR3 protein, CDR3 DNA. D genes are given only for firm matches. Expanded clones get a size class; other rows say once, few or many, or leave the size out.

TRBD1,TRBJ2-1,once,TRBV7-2,CASSDTGATYNEQFF,TGTGCCAGCAGCGACACAGGGGCGACCTACAATGAGCAGTTCTTC
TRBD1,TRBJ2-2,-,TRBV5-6,CASSLRGPGELFF,TGTGCCAGCAGCTTGAGGGGGCCCGGGGAGCTGTTTTTT
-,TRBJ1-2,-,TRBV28,CASSPRGPRGSNYGYTF,TGTGCCAGCAGCCCGCGGGGGCCTCGCGGATCTAACTATGGCTACACCTTC
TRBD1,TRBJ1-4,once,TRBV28,CASSLGTGREKLFF,TGTGCCAGCAGTTTAGGGACAGGGAGGGAAAAACTGTTTTTT
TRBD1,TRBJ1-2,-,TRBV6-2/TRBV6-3,CASSRTGAYGYTF,TGTGCCAGCAGCCGGACAGGGGCCTATGGCTACACCTTC
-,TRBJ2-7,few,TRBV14,CASSHLPMEQYF,TGTGCCAGCAGCCATCTGCCTATGGAGCAGTACTTC
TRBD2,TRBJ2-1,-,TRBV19,CASSIGISGRALPQFF,TGTGCCAGTAGTATAGGTATTAGCGGGAGGGCACTTCCCCAGTTCTTC
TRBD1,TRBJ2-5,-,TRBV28,CASSLGRGLTQYF,TGTGCCAGCAGTTTAGGCAGGGGGCTGACCCAGTACTTC
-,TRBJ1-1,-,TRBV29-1,CSGSDRLGETEAFF,TGCAGCGGCTCCGACAGGTTGGGGGAGACTGAAGCTTTCTTT
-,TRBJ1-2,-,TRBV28,CASSLWGADYGYTF,TGTGCCAGCAGTTTATGGGGGGCGGACTATGGCTACACCTTC
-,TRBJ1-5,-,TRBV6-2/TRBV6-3,CASSTGNQPQHF,TGTGCCAGCAGTACAGGCAATCAGCCCCAGCATTTT
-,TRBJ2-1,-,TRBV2,CASSVYNEQFF,TGTGCCAGCAGTGTATACAATGAGCAGTTCTTC
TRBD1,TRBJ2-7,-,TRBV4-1,CASSLHVGQAYEQYF,TGCGCCAGCAGCCTCCATGTGGGACAGGCCTACGAGCAGTACTTC
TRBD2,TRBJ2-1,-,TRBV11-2,CASSLRGSGSDAEQFF,TGTGCCAGCAGCCTGCGGGGTAGCGGGAGTGACGCTGAGCAGTTCTTC
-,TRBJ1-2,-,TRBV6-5,CASTGQYGYTF,TGTGCCAGCACGGGACAATATGGCTACACCTTC
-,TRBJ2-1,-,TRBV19,CASSRGEDSYNEQFF,TGTGCCAGTAGTAGGGGGGAGGATTCCTACAATGAGCAGTTCTTC
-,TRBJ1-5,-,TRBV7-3,CASSPRTNQPQHF,TGTGCCAGCAGCCCAAGGACAAATCAGCCCCAGCATTTT
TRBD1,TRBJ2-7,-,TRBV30,CAWSDPGTGTSYEQYF,TGTGCCTGGAGTGACCCCGGGACAGGGACCTCCTACGAGCAGTACTTC
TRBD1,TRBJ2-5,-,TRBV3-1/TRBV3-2,CASSQDTGGKTQYF,TGTGCCAGCAGCCAAGACACAGGGGGGAAGACCCAGTACTTC
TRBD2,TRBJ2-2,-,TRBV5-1,CASSLRPSGINTGELFF,TGCGCCAGCAGCTTGAGACCTAGCGGCATTAACACCGGGGAGCTGTTTTTT
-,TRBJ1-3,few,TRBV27,CASSPNSGNTIYF,TGTGCCAGCAGTCCAAACTCTGGAAACACCATATATTTT
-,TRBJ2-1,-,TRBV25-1,CASSREYYNEQFF,TGTGCCAGCAGCCGGGAGTACTACAATGAGCAGTTCTTC
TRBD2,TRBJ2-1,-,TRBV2,CASSYGLAGSNEQFF,TGTGCCAGCAGCTATGGACTAGCGGGGTCCAATGAGCAGTTCTTC
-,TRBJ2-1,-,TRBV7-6,CASSFYLGEQFF,TGTGCCAGCAGCTTTTATCTCGGTGAGCAGTTCTTC
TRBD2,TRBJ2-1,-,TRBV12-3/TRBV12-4,CASTFSTSGVVF,TGTGCCAGCACCTTCTCGACTAGCGGGGTAGTCTTC
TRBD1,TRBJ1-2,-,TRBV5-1,CASSSDRANYGYTF,TGCGCCAGCAGCTCGGACAGGGCTAACTATGGCTACACCTTC
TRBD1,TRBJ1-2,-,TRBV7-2,CASSSPGQGLYGYTF,TGTGCCAGCAGCTCGCCGGGACAGGGCCTCTATGGCTACACCTTC
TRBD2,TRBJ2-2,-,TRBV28,CASRSGFSGVYTGELFF,TGTGCCAGCAGGTCGGGATTTAGCGGGGTGTACACCGGGGAGCTGTTTTTT
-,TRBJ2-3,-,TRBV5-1,CASSKTLGTSTDTQYF,TGCGCCAGCAGCAAGACACTAGGAACTAGCACAGATACGCAGTATTTT
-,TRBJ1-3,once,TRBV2,CANSGEFFSGNTIYF,TGTGCCAACAGTGGCGAGTTTTTTTCTGGAAACACCATATATTTT
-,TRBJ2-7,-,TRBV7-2,CASSPSPAYYEQYF,TGTGCCAGCAGCCCCTCACCCGCCTACTACGAGCAGTACTTC
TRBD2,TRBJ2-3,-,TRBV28,CASSFSSGRDTQYF,TGTGCCAGCAGTTTCTCTAGCGGACGCGATACGCAGTATTTT
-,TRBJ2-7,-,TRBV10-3,CAISESGMSYEQYF,TGTGCCATCAGTGAGTCTGGCATGTCCTACGAGCAGTACTTC
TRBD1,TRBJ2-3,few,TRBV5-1,CASSPDREVADTQYF,TGCGCCAGCAGCCCGGACAGGGAGGTCGCAGATACGCAGTATTTT
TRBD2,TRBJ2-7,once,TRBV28,CASSPWGWTSGSGYEQYF,TGTGCCAGCAGTCCATGGGGCTGGACTAGCGGGAGCGGGTACGAGCAGTACTTC
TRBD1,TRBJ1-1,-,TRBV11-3,CASSLRTGKAFF,TGTGCCAGCAGCCTCCGGACAGGTAAAGCTTTCTTT
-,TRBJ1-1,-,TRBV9,CASSRTGSNTEAFF,TGTGCCAGCAGCCGCACCGGGTCGAACACTGAAGCTTTCTTT
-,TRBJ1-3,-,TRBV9,CASSVGSGLLGNTIYF,TGTGCCAGCAGCGTAGGATCAGGTCTTCTTGGAAACACCATATATTTT
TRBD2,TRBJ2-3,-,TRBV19,CASSIGLAGGGDTQYF,TGTGCCAGTAGTATTGGACTAGCGGGAGGGGGAGATACGCAGTATTTT
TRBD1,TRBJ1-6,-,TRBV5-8,CASSIPWTGLSPLHF,TGTGCCAGCAGCATCCCGTGGACAGGTCTATCACCCCTCCACTTT
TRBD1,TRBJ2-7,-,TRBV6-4,CASSKDRTAFEQYF,TGTGCCAGCTCAAAGGACAGGACCGCCTTCGAGCAGTACTTC
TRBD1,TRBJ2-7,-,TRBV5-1,CASSPTGGAQYEQYF,TGCGCCAGCAGCCCCACAGGGGGCGCACAGTACGAGCAGTACTTC
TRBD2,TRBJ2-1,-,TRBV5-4,CASTPGLAVYNEQFF,TGTGCCAGCACCCCTGGGCTAGCGGTCTACAATGAGCAGTTCTTC